This record concerns one T cell receptor (beta chain) sequence. Its antigen is unknown. The germline gene is not matched at one end of the junction; a read error may be the cause. PCR used 60 Vbeta primers and 13 Jbeta primers. TCRdb keeps only in-frame clones here, not all; method: immunoSEQ multiplex PCR. There are around 140,000 clones in the sample; roughly 80% occur only once, and more than 10% lies in the top ten. CDR3 length: 14 amino acids. Per the germline V gene, CDR1 is SEHNR and CDR2 is FQNEAQ (reference sequence). This sample is part of a study of cytomegalovirus exposure and HLA in healthy donors. Whole-study results and caveats: Rare TCR sequences predominated, though certain public TCRs were found in many donors.

Sequences were obtained from PBMCs. V usage is TRBV7-9 and J usage is TRBJ1-6; TRBD1 agrees at 8 bases. This sequence was found in a man in his forties in good health and CMV-seropositive. The CDR3 nucleotides are TGTGCCAGCAGCGGATCCGGACAGGGATCACCCCTCAACTTT. Translated: CASSGSGQGSPLNF.